The 8 T cell receptor beta chains below were found in one sample sequenced in a study of T-cell reconstitution after alpha-beta-depleted transplantation in children listed by TCRdb under 2016. The method was PCR. The sequencer listed for this sample is Illumina HiSeq 2500. TCR libraries were prepared with molecular barcoding, using unique molecular identifiers to normalize TCRbeta repertoire quantification. TCRdb reprocessed the public reads (quality trimming at Q25 with fastp, clone calling with MiXCR) and kept in-frame beta chains. Entries that share a CDR3 protein sequence are merged under the most common genes and DNA. The sample contains about 610,000 distinct CDR3 sequences, over 9.5% of them found a single time. The top ten clonotypes cover about 4% of the sample. Sequences were derived from PBMCs from the stem cell graft donor, sampled from the stem cell graft. The receptors were gathered from a human donor who donated a stem cell graft to a child with acute myeloid leukemia.

The chain is built from TRBV11-2 and TRBJ2-7; TRBD2 matches 11 bases. The germline gives CDR1 SGHAT, CDR2 FQNNGV. The J segment lost 4 bases and the V segment lost 6 bases, leaving 8 bases of the junction unmatched. The CDR3 is 15 residues long. CDR3 loop: CASRSIGTSGYEQYF. The CDR3 nucleotides are TGTGCCAGCAGAAGTATCGGGACTAGCGGTTACGAGCAGTACTTC. Based on the CDR3 plus reference TRBV11-2 and TRBJ2-7, the full variable domain is EAGVAQSPRYKIIEKRQSVAFWCNPISGHATLYWYQQILGQGPKLLIQFQNNGVVDDSQLPKDRFSAERLKGVDSTLKIQPAKLEDSAVYLCASRSIGTSGYEQYFGPGTRLTVT.

The table lists this clonotype with many counts. The chain is built from TRBV20-1 and TRBJ2-1; maybe TRBD1 (5 bases). Trimming stripped 3 bases from V and 9 bases from J, with 18 bases between. CDR3 size: 14 residues. Germline CDR1 reads DFQATT; CDR2 reads SNEGSKA (reference sequence). Here the CDR3 DNA reads TGCAGTGCTAGGGCACTATCGACAGTCAGTGAGCAGTTCTTC. Protein product: CSARALSTVSEQFF.

The table lists this clonotype with many counts. The CDR3 nucleotides read TGCAGCGTTGAGACAGTAGAGACCCAGTACTTC. This encodes CSVETVETQYF. The V and J genes are TRBV29-1 and TRBJ2-5; maybe TRBD1 (5 bases). CDR1 SQVTM and CDR2 ANQGSEA come from the germline V gene. V lost 3 bases to trimming and J lost 4 bases, with 6 bases between them. The CDR3 totals 11 residues.

A few counts support this clonotype. J is TRBJ1-5 and V is TRBV20-1; D is unclear. The CDR3 contains 12 residues. Germline-derived CDR1 and CDR2 are DFQATT and SNEGSKA (reference sequence). Trimming took off 3 bases at V and 5 bases at J, with 8 bases between the two ends. The CDR3 DNA follows: TGCAGTGCTAGTTATGGGGATCAGCCCCAGCATTTT. This codes for CSASYGDQPQHF.

This clonotype was counted a few times. The chain has TRBV9 and TRBJ2-3; 11 bases align to TRBD2. Trimming removed 3 bases from V and 3 bases from J; junction bases left unmatched: 12. Germline values: CDR1 SGDLS, CDR2 YYNGEE. CDR3 length: 18 residues. The chain's CDR3 is CASSEGPASGRRTDTQYF. The CDR3 nucleotides read TGTGCCAGCAGCGAGGGCCCAGCTAGCGGGAGGAGGACAGATACGCAGTATTTT.

This clonotype was seen more than once but under ten times. The chain employs TRBV20-1 and TRBJ2-6; D is unclear. V was pared by 6 bases and J by 0 bases, with 21 bases between. The CDR3 has 18 amino acids. Germline lookup yields CDR1 DFQATT and CDR2 SNEGSKA (reference sequence). The CDR3 sequence: CSAPLNEWGNSGANVLTF. For the CDR3, the DNA is TGCAGTGCCCCCCTCAATGAGTGGGGAAACTCTGGGGCCAACGTCCTGACTTTC.

J is TRBJ2-2 and V is TRBV27; D is possibly TRBD1 (6 bases). Per germline, CDR1 MNHEY and CDR2 SMNVEV (reference sequence). V was pared by 8 bases and J by 4 bases, with 20 bases between. The CDR3 has 16 residues. The CDR3 DNA sequence: TGTGCCAGCGGTCCTTTCAGGGGCAGCGGCACCGGGGAGCTGTTTTTT. This gives the protein CASGPFRGSGTGELFF.

This chain links TRBV27 with TRBJ2-4, with D unresolved. The germline V gene has CDR1 MNHEY and CDR2 SMNVEV (reference sequence). CDR3 length equals 15 residues. The V end was cut by 2 bases, the J end by 7 bases, with 15 bases between. The CDR3 loop reads CASSLAPTLRNIQYF. The CDR3 DNA reads TGTGCCAGCAGTTTAGCCCCTACTCTGCGTAACATTCAGTACTTC.